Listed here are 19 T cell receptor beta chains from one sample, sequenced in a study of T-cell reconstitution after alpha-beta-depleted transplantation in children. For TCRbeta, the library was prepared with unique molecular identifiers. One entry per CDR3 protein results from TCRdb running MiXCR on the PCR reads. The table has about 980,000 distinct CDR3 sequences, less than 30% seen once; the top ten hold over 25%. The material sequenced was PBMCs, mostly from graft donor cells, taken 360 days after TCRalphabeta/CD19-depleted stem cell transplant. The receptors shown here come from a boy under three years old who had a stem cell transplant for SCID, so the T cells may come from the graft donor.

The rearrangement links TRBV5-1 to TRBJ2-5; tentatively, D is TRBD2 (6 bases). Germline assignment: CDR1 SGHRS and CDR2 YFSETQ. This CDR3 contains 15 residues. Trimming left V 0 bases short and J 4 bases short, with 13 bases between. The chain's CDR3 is CASSLDLGRTETQYF. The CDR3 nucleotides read TGCGCCAGCAGCTTGGATTTAGGGAGGACAGAGACCCAGTACTTC.

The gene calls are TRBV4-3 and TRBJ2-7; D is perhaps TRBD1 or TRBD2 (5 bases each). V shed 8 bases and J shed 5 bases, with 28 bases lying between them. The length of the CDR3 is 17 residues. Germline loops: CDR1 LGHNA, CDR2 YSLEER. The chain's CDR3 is CASGMGWRGQGPHEQYF. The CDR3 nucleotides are TGCGCCAGCGGTATGGGGTGGAGAGGGCAGGGACCCCACGAGCAGTACTTC.

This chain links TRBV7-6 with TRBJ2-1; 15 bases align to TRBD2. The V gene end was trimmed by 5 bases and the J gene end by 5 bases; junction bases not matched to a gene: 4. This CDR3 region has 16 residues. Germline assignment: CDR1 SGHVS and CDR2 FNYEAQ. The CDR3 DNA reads TGTGCCAGCAGCCCCTGGACTAGCGGGGGGGACAATGAGCAGTTCTTC. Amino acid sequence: CASSPWTSGGDNEQFF.

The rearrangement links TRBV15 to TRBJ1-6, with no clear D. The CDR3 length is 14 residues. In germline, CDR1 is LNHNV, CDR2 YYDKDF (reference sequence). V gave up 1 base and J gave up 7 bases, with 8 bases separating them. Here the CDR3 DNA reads TGTGCCACCAGCAGAGTGCCGGGAAATTCACCCCTCCACTTT. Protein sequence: CATSRVPGNSPLHF.

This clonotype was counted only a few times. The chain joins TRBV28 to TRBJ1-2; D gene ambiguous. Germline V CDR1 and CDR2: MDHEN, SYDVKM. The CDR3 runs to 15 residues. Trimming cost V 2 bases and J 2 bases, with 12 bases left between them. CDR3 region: CASSLTFPQNYGYTF. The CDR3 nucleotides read TGTGCCAGCAGTTTAACATTTCCCCAAAACTATGGCTACACCTTC.

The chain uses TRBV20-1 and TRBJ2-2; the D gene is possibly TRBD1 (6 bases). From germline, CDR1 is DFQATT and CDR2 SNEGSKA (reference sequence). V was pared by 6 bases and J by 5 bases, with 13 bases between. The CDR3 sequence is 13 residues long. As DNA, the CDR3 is TGCAGTGCATCGGACAGTGAAACCGGGGAGCTGTTTTTT. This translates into CSASDSETGELFF.

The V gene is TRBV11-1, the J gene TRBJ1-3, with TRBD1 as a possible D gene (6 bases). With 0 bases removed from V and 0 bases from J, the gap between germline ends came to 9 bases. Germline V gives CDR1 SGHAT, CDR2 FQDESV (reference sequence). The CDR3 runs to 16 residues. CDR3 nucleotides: TGTGCCAGCAGCTTAGCTGAAGGGGGCTCTGGAAACACCATATATTTT. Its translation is CASSLAEGGSGNTIYF.

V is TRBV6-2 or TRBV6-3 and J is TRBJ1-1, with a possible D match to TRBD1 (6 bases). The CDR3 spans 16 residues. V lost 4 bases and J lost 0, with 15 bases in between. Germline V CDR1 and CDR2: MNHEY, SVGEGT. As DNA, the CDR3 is TGTGCCAGCAGTTCCCCTCGAGGGGGAGTGAACACTGAAGCTTTCTTT. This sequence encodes CASSSPRGGVNTEAFF.

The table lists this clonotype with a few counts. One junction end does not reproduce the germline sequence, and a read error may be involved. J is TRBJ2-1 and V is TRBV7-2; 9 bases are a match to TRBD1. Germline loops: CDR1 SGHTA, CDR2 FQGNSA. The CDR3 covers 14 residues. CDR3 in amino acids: CASSLAAPRQGGLF. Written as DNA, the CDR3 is TGTGCCAGCAGCTTAGCAGCCCCAAGACAGGGGGGGCTCTTC.

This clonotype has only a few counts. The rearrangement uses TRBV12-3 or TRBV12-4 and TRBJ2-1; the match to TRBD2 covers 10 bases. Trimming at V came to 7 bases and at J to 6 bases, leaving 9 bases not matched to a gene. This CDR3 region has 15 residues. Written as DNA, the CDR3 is TGTGCCAGCACCCTAGCGGGGGTAACCGGCAATGAGCAGTTCTTC. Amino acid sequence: CASTLAGVTGNEQFF.

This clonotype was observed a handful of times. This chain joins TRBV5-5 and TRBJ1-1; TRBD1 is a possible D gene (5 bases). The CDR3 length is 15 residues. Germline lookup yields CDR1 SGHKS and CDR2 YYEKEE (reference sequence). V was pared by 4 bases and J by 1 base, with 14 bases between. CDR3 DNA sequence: TGTGCCAGCAGCAAAGGGGTGTCACCGAACACTGAAGCTTTCTTT. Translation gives CASSKGVSPNTEAFF.

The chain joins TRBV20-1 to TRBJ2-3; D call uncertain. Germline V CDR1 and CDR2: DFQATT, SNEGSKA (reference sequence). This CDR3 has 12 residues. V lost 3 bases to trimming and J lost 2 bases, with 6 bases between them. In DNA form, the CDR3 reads TGCAGTGCTAGCGTAATCACAGATACGCAGTATTTT. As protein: CSASVITDTQYF.

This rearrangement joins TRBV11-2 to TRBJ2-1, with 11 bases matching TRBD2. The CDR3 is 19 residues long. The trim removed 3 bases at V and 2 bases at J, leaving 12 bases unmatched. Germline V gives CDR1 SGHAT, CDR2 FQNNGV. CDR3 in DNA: TGTGCCAGCAGCTTTGTCGGTAGCGGGGGGGCGGTCGCCTACAATGAGCAGTTCTTC. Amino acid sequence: CASSFVGSGGAVAYNEQFF.

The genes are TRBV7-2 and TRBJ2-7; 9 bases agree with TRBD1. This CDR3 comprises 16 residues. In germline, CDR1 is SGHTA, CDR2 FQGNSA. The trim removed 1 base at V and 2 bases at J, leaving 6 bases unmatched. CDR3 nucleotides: TGTGCCAGCAGCTTAGGGGGACAGGGCCGCACCTACGAGCAGTACTTC. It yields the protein CASSLGGQGRTYEQYF.

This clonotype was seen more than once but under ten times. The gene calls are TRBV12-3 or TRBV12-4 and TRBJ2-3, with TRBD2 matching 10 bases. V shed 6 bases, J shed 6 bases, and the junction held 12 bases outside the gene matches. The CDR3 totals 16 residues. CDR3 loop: CASRKRSGGAVDTQYF. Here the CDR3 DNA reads TGTGCCAGCAGGAAACGGAGCGGGGGGGCCGTGGATACGCAGTATTTT.

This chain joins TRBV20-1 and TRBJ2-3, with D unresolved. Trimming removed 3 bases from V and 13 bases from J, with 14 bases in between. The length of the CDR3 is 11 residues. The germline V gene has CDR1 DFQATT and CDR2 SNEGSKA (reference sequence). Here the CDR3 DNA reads TGCAGTGCTAGCCCCGGACGTGGGGAGTATTTT. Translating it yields CSASPGRGEYF.

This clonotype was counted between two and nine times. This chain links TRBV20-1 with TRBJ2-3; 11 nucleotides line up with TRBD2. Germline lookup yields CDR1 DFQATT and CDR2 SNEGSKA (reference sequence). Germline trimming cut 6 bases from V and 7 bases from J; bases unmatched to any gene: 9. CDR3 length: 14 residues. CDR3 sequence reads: CSARGSGGGHTQYF. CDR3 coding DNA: TGCAGTGCCCGGGGTAGCGGGGGGGGACATACGCAGTATTTT.

The CDR3 loop reads CASSLPQTGTYEQYF. In DNA form, the CDR3 reads TGCGCCAGCAGCTTGCCCCAGACAGGGACCTACGAGCAGTACTTC. The chain combines TRBV5-1 with TRBJ2-7, with TRBD1 identical over 7 bases. Per the germline V gene, CDR1 is SGHRS and CDR2 is YFSETQ. V was pared by 1 base and J by 2 bases, with 6 bases of the junction left unmatched. There are 15 residues in the CDR3.

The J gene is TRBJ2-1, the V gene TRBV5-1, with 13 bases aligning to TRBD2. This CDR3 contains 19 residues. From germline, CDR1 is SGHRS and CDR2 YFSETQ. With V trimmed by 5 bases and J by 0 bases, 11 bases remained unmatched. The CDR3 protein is CASRDGTSGAQSSYNEQFF. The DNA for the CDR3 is TGCGCCAGCAGGGACGGGACTAGCGGGGCCCAGAGCTCCTACAATGAGCAGTTCTTC.